One T cell receptor beta chain is described in this entry. Its antigen is unknown. The data originate from a study of CXCR3-negative and CXCR3-positive naive CD8 T cells. Through 5' RACE with UMI labels, the TRB cDNA libraries were prepared. TCRdb reprocessed the 5' RACE reads; each CDR3 protein has one entry and no DNA is given. Recorded here are roughly 70,000 distinct CDR3 sequences; the top ten clones represent over 1.3%. The CDR3 covers 15 residues. CDR1 is PRHDT, CDR2 FYEKMQ, per germline (reference sequence). Study-wide results and caveats: Within a donor, both naive subsets shared TRBV-TRBJ usage, unlike memory cells.

The specimen sequenced was naive CXCR3- CD8+ T cells from blood. Noted subset: CD45RO-CCR7+CD27+CD95- naive CD8+ T cells lacking CXCR3 (TNR3-). This receptor was obtained from a human donor in good health. Some clones in this sample may be carry-over from other donors' samples. V usage is TRBV13 and J usage is TRBJ1-1; TCRdb's D call, TRBD1, is unchecked because there is no DNA. The CDR3 spells CASSPGQGMNTEAFF. The complete variable domain, with remaining parts taken from reference TRBV13 and TRBJ1-1, reads AAGVIQSPRHLIKEKRETATLKCYPIPRHDTVYWYQQGPGQDPQFLISFYEKMQSDKGSIPDRFSAQQFSDYHSELNMSSLELGDSALYFCASSPGQGMNTEAFFGQGTRLTVV.